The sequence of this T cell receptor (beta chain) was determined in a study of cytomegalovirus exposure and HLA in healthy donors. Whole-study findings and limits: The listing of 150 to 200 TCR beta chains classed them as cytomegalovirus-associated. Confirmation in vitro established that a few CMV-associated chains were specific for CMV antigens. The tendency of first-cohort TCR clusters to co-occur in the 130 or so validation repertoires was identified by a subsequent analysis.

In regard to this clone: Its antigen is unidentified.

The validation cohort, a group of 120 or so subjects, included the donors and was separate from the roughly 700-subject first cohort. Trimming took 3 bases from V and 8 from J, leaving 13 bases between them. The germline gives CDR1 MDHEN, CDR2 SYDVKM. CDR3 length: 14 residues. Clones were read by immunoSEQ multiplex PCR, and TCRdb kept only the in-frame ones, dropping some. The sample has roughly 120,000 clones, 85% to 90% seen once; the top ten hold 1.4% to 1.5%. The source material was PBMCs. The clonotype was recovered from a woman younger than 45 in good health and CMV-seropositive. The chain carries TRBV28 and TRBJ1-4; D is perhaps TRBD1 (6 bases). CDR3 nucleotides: TGTGCCAGCAGTTTTGGGGACATAGGAGAAAAACTGTTTTTT. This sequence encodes CASSFGDIGEKLFF. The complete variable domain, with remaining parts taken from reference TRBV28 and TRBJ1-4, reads DVKVTQSSRYLVKRTGEKVFLECVQDMDHENMFWYRQDPGLGLRLIYFSYDVKMKEKGDIPEGYSVSREKKERFSLILESASTNQTSMYLCASSFGDIGEKLFFGSGTQLSVL.